This T cell receptor (beta chain) came from a study of regulatory T cells in long-lasting Graves disease (dated by TCRdb to the early 2020s). In terms of the full investigation: In the newly diagnosed Graves' disease group, patients had been taking antithyroid drugs for less than 3 months. The study was registered as a clinical trial and conducted in China. Peripheral blood TCR sequencing and RNA sequencing compared persistent Graves' disease patients with newly diagnosed Graves' disease patients. A total of about 33 samples were covered by TCR sequencing, comprising some 13 persistent and around 20 newly diagnosed Graves' disease patients.

Receptor amplification or capture employed multiplex PCR. These reads were obtained on an Illumina HiSeq 4000. TCR beta libraries were built with iRepertoire HTBI primers and Arm-PCR amplification of CDR3 regions. Gel purification was performed on PCR products prior to sequencing. The original pipeline was this. A total of under 80 TRBV and some 15 TRBJ segments were identified across samples and were used for gene usage analysis of CDR3 amino acid clonotypes. COPE and FqMerger were used to merge filtered high-quality paired reads into contigs. BLAST was used to align contigs to IMGT TRBV, TRBD and TRBJ reference genes, and CDR3 was defined according to IMGT. Any clonotype with a frequency above 0.1% was classified as a highly expanded clone. Repertoire diversity was measured by Shannon entropy, and V-J evenness by the Gini coefficient. A clonotype was considered public if more than one individual shared it. Starting from the raw public reads, TCRdb applied fastp trimming at Q25, assembled clones with MiXCR and retained in-frame beta chains. CDR3 protein duplicates are merged, each entry listing the most common genes and DNA. For this entry, the V and J calls and clone size follow TCRdb and not the study's own pipeline. This sample comprises hundreds of thousands of distinct CDR3 sequences, 16% of them detected only once. In total, the top ten clones hold around 25% of the sample.

In the paper's terms, the time point label means: newly diagnosed GD, antithyroid drugs for less than 3 months. For both TCR sequencing and RNA sequencing, RNA was extracted from PBMCs in TRIzol. Graves' disease was diagnosed according to American Thyroid Association guidelines. The patients came from an endocrinology department in Xi'an, China. Each patient gave around 9 milliliters of peripheral blood, collected in an EDTA anticoagulant tube. Ficoll Paque Plus density gradient separation was used to isolate PBMCs, and no further T cell sorting was performed. RNA quality was checked with an Agilent 2100 Bioanalyzer and agarose gel, and concentration with a NanoDrop 2000. This clonotype came up once. Its antigen has not been determined. The input lacks base qualities; no much larger clone sits a single base away. One read alone is a weak basis. V is cut by 7 bases and J by 9 bases, and the space between the germline ends is 22 bases. From a lookup of the germline V gene, CDR1 and CDR2 are MNHNS and SASEGT. The CDR3, from cysteine to phenylalanine, totals 15 residues. The CDR3 DNA has 45 bases and is translated from base 1.

The paper as a whole reports these results and caveats: Patients with persistent disease shared more public clonotypes (approximately 2,500) than newly diagnosed patients did (about 970). The authors noted that the small sample size was a limitation that may lower accuracy. The study examined only peripheral blood because the primary lesion, thyroid tissue, could not be accessed. TRBV28, TRBJ1-2 and TRBJ2-5 were preferentially used in persistent disease, while TRBV20-1 and TRBJ2-1 were favored in newly diagnosed disease. Compared with newly diagnosed patients, patients with persistent Graves' disease had lower TCR Shannon entropy and fewer highly expanded clones, which suggests clonal expansion. Sequencing and analysis were restricted to the TCR beta chain.

The sample was also reused in another study, on T cells in Graves' hyperthyroidism and ophthalmopathy. From the second report: Stable Graves' hyperthyroidism was defined as no progression to ophthalmopathy during 18 months of follow-up. The hyperthyroidism patients were between 18 and 65 years old and newly diagnosed, with a disease duration of less than 2 months. Exclusion was applied to patients with uncontrolled infections, other autoimmune diseases, pregnancy or lactation. Diagnoses relied on clinical symptoms, serum thyroxine and TRAb, thyroid ultrasound and orbital computed tomography. The first round of RT-PCR for the TCR CDR3 was performed with the HTBI primer set and the Qiagen OneStep RT-PCR kit. Most expanded thyroid clonotypes (frequency above 0.001) were also detected in blood, suggesting blood repertoires may reflect thyroid immune responses. A model built on a 13 V-J signature distinguished ophthalmopathy from stable hyperthyroidism, reaching 85% to 90% sensitivity and around 81% specificity in cross-validation and 80%/75% in testing. In validation, progression to ophthalmopathy was predicted by the model with 55% to 71% sensitivity and roughly 72% specificity, a median of approximately 6.5 months before onset. TCR V-J signatures able to tell the groups apart were searched for in a discovery cohort of approximately 95 patients, of whom roughly 42 had Graves' ophthalmopathy and around 57 had stable Graves' hyperthyroidism. Whether ophthalmopathy could be predicted prospectively was tested in an independent validation cohort made up of 18 to 20 hyperthyroidism patients plus 17 patients who later progressed to ophthalmopathy. The 75 to 100 discovery patients were divided at random into training and test sets in a 7:3 ratio. In addition, the study compared T-cell repertoires in thyroid tissue and in blood from roughly six Graves' hyperthyroidism patients. After sampling, hyperthyroidism patients received methimazole starting at 30 mg daily, and ophthalmopathy patients received high-dose intravenous methylprednisolone. The libraries were constructed in a second round of multiplex PCR and then size-selected and purified. The libraries were sequenced on an Illumina HiSeq2000 using paired-end 100 bp reads. SOAPnuke was used to process the raw data, removing reads that contained adapters or uncalled bases, had a mean Phred below 15, or lacked an exact match to the constant primer or identifier. COPE v1.2.5 was used to merge the high-quality paired reads, and each unique nucleotide sequence was defined as a clonotype. MiTCR v1.1 was used to align clonotypes to the IMGT TRBV, TRBD and TRBJ reference segments. The analysis was restricted to V-J combinations with a frequency above 0.0001, which together covered just over 99% of the repertoires. The TCS score was defined as F50 (clonal expansion) divided by E x V (chaos), with BLOSUM62-based TCRdist calculated between CDR3 peptides within each V-J. Welch's t-statistics and random forest reduced roughly 530 V-J features to roughly 13, which were used in a naive Bayes classifier (R e1071). No statistical method was used to fix the sample size in advance, and group allocation was not hidden from the investigators. The paper describes TCR Vbeta CDR3 sequencing of 135 peripheral blood samples, made up of about 41 ophthalmopathy patients, more than 70 hyperthyroidism patients and some 17 progressor patients.

The material was peripheral blood mononuclear cells (PBMCs), obtained at new diagnosis, from a patient treated with antithyroid drugs. The chain couples TRBV6-1 to TRBJ2-1; the D region may be TRBD1 or TRBD2, each matching 6 bases equally. The clonotype was recovered from a woman in her forties or fifties with Graves disease. Donor details come from another sample of the same person, matched by shared clones. The nucleotide sequence reads as follows: TGTGCCAGCATAAGACAGAGGGGGGCCCACACTGAGCAGTTCTTC. It encodes CASIRQRGAHTEQFF.